These 27 T cell receptor beta chains came from one sample sequenced in a study of blood T cell repertoires in COVID-19. TCRdb's copy holds only in-frame clones and misses some; the assay was immunoSEQ multiplex PCR. The table includes about 140,000 clones, 70% to 85% detected once. Sample: PBMCs or T cells enriched from blood (not recorded which). These receptors were collected from a woman between 18 and 30 years old who had been exposed to COVID-19.

As for this clone: Other nucleotide sequences in the sample specify the same CDR3. The V call is TRBV7-9, the J call TRBJ1-4; 9 nucleotides line up with TRBD1. V was pared by 5 bases and J by 5 bases, with 3 bases of the junction left unmatched. The CDR3 sequence is 14 residues long. Germline V gene lookup returns CDR1 SEHNR and CDR2 FQNEAQ (reference sequence). In DNA, the CDR3 is TGTGCCAGCAGCCATGGACAGGGGAATGAAAAACTGTTTTTT. Translated: CASSHGQGNEKLFF. Drawing the rest from reference TRBV7-9 and TRBJ1-4, the complete variable domain is DTGVSQNPRHKITKRGQNVTFRCDPISEHNRLYWYRQTLGQGPEFLTYFQNEAQLEKSRLLSDRFSAERPKGSFSTLEIQRTEQGDSAMYLCASSHGQGNEKLFFGSGTQLSVL.

This chain links TRBV3-1 (or the pseudogene TRBV3-2) with TRBJ1-6; no clear D gene. V was trimmed by 0 bases and J by 4 bases, leaving 16 bases between them. Germline assignment: CDR1 LGHDT and CDR2 YNNKEL (reference sequence). CDR3 size: 18 residues. In DNA, the CDR3 is TGTGCCAGCAGCCAAGAACCCATGGGCAGCAAATATAATTCACCCCTCCACTTT. Its protein is CASSQEPMGSKYNSPLHF.

This clone was seen more than once but under ten times. The V call is TRBV7-9, the J call TRBJ1-2, with a weak D call TRBD1 (6 bases). V lost 0 bases and J lost 7, with 15 bases in between. Per the germline V gene, CDR1 is SEHNR and CDR2 is FQNEAQ (reference sequence). The CDR3 consists of 15 residues. The CDR3 DNA reads as TGTGCCAGCAGCTTAGCGACCCGGACAGTGCGTGGCTACACCTTC. This translates into CASSLATRTVRGYTF.

The chain carries TRBV10-2 and TRBJ1-2; the D gene is possibly TRBD1 (6 bases). The CDR3 is 17 residues long. V lost 7 bases and J 7 bases, leaving 28 bases between the germline ends. Germline V CDR1 and CDR2: WSHSY, SAAADI. CDR3: CASNSPGVDSLMRGYTF. Written as DNA, the CDR3 is TGCGCCAGCAACTCCCCGGGTGTGGACAGTCTGATGCGTGGCTACACCTTC.

The CDR3 region has the DNA TGTGCCAGCTCACCAAGGGGGGATACGCAGTATTTT. Amino acid sequence: CASSPRGDTQYF. The V gene is TRBV18, the J gene TRBJ2-3; D perhaps matches TRBD1 (6 bases). CDR1 and CDR2 (germline): KGHSH, LQKENI. Trimming took off 2 bases at V and 6 bases at J, with 6 bases between the two ends. The CDR3 runs 12 residues.

This chain joins TRBV6-1 and TRBJ2-1; 10 nucleotides align to TRBD2. The V gene's germline CDR1 is MNHNS and CDR2 SASEGT. There are 16 residues in the CDR3. V shed 3 bases and J 8 bases; nucleotides not matched to a gene: 10. The DNA for the CDR3 is TGTGCCAGCAGTGACCGTCCTAGCGGGAGTGGAGATGAGCAGTTCTTC. Its translation: CASSDRPSGSGDEQFF.

CDR3 DNA: TGTGCCAGCAGCGTAAGCCTAGCGGTGAACACCGGGGAGCTGTTTTTT. Translated: CASSVSLAVNTGELFF. The rearrangement uses TRBV9 and TRBJ2-2, with TRBD2 matching 7 bases. This CDR3 spans 16 amino acids. The V and J ends lost 1 base and 1 base, in that order; junction bases with no gene match: 4. CDR1 SGDLS and CDR2 YYNGEE come from the germline V gene.

The chain links TRBV6-4 to TRBJ2-1, with 15 bases lining up with TRBD2. The germline V gene has CDR1 MRHNA and CDR2 SNTAGT. The V segment lost 4 bases and the J segment 6 bases; nucleotides outside the gene matches: 1. The CDR3 has 15 amino acids. The CDR3 nucleotides read TGTGCCAGCAGTGGGGGACTAGCGGGAGGCAATGAGCAGTTCTTC. Translation: CASSGGLAGGNEQFF.

In nucleotides, the CDR3 is TGTGCTAGTGGTTTCGTTAGCGGGATCGGGGTTAGCTCCTACAATGAGCAGTTCTTC. Translating it yields CASGFVSGIGVSSYNEQFF. The rearrangement uses TRBV12-5 and TRBJ2-1; TRBD2 matches 8 bases. The CDR3 is 19 residues long. CDR1 and CDR2 (germline): LGHNT, FRNRAP. V lost 3 bases and J lost 0; bases outside the gene matches: 13.

V is TRBV5-1 and J is TRBJ1-1; the match to TRBD1 covers 7 bases. Germline CDR1 is SGHRS and CDR2 is YFSETQ. The ends lost 0 bases at V and 3 bases at J; junction bases unmatched: 8. The CDR3 totals 16 residues. CDR3 DNA: TGCGCCAGCAGCTTGGTGGCAGGGGGTTTATACACTGAAGCTTTCTTT. Its protein is CASSLVAGGLYTEAFF.

The chain joins TRBV2 to TRBJ2-7; TRBD2 is a possible D gene (6 bases). Germline loops: CDR1 SNHLY, CDR2 FYNNEI. V lost 6 bases and J lost 2, with 20 bases in between. There are 16 residues in the CDR3. The CDR3 spells CASRAGYLTATYEQYF. In DNA, the CDR3 is TGTGCCAGCAGGGCGGGGTACCTGACAGCGACCTACGAGCAGTACTTC.

J is TRBJ1-6 and V is TRBV6-5, with D possibly TRBD1 on 5 matching bases. V dropped 0 bases and J dropped 4 bases, with 7 bases sitting between them. Germline V gene data show CDR1 as MNHEY and CDR2 as SVGAGI. The CDR3 spans 15 residues. Here the CDR3 DNA reads TGTGCCAGCAGTTACTCGAGACAGTATAATTCACCCCTCCACTTT. Amino acid sequence: CASSYSRQYNSPLHF.

The DNA of the CDR3 is TGTGCCAGCAGTACCCACAATACGAACACCGGGGAGCTGTTTTTT. This sequence encodes CASSTHNTNTGELFF. This chain connects TRBV7-8 to TRBJ2-2; D ambiguous. This CDR3 contains 15 residues. Germline V gene lookup returns CDR1 SGHVS and CDR2 FQNEAQ. V was cut by 6 bases and J by 0 bases, with 11 bases left in between.

This rearrangement joins TRBV28 to TRBJ2-7, with a weak D call TRBD1 (5 bases). Germline CDR1 and CDR2: MDHEN and SYDVKM. V lost 2 bases and J lost 3, with 11 bases in between. The CDR3 consists of 14 residues. CDR3 sequence reads: CASSLPWGYYEQYF. The CDR3 DNA reads as TGTGCCAGCAGTTTACCGTGGGGCTACTACGAGCAGTACTTC. Combining the CDR3 with reference TRBV28 and TRBJ2-7 gives the whole variable domain DVKVTQSSRYLVKRTGEKVFLECVQDMDHENMFWYRQDPGLGLRLIYFSYDVKMKEKGDIPEGYSVSREKKERFSLILESASTNQTSMYLCASSLPWGYYEQYFGPGTRLTVT.

The V gene is TRBV5-1, the J gene TRBJ2-3; TRBD2 might be the D (6 bases). Germline values: CDR1 SGHRS, CDR2 YFSETQ. CDR3 length equals 14 residues. The V gene lost 4 bases and the J gene lost 0 bases, with 9 bases spanning the gap. The CDR3, as DNA: TGCGCCAGCAGCGCCGGGACTAGCACAGATACGCAGTATTTT. It specifies CASSAGTSTDTQYF. Variable domain in full (rest from reference TRBV5-1 and TRBJ2-3): KAGVTQTPRYLIKTRGQQVTLSCSPISGHRSVSWYQQTPGQGLQFLFEYFSETQRNKGNFPGRFSGRQFSNSRSEMNVSTLELGDSALYLCASSAGTSTDTQYFGPGTRLTVL.

CDR3 DNA: TGTGCCAGCAGCCTATACACCGGGGAGCTGTTTTTT. Protein sequence: CASSLYTGELFF. This sequence joins TRBV3-1 (or the pseudogene TRBV3-2) and TRBJ2-2, with D unresolved. The CDR3 loop spans 12 amino acids. V lost 4 bases and J lost 3, with 3 bases in between. Germline CDR1 is LGHDT and CDR2 is YNNKEL (reference sequence).

This rearrangement joins TRBV4-1 to TRBJ2-1; 7 bases line up with TRBD1. V lost 1 base, J lost 3 bases, and 9 bases stayed unmatched. There are 17 residues in the CDR3. The V gene's germline CDR1 is MGHRA and CDR2 YSYEKL. DNA of the CDR3: TGCGCCAGCAGCCAAGGTCGGAAGACAGGGATCTACAATGAGCAGTTCTTC. The encoded protein is CASSQGRKTGIYNEQFF.

The CDR3 reads CASSYAGRLSGNTIYF. DNA for the CDR3: TGTGCCAGCAGTTACGCAGGGCGCCTCTCTGGAAACACCATATATTTT. The chain couples TRBV6-5 to TRBJ1-3; D might be TRBD1 (5 bases). Trimming took off 2 bases at V and 0 bases at J, with 11 bases between the two ends. Germline CDR1 and CDR2: MNHEY and SVGAGI. There are 16 residues in the CDR3.

The chain is built from TRBV4-1 and TRBJ1-6; 7 bases are shared with TRBD1. Germline CDR1 is MGHRA and CDR2 is YSYEKL. Germline trimming cut 4 bases from V and 4 bases from J; bases unmatched to any gene: 4. This CDR3 has 15 amino acids. The CDR3: CASSPGRGYNSPLHF. The CDR3 bases are TGCGCCAGCAGCCCGGGCAGGGGGTATAATTCACCCCTCCACTTT.

V usage is TRBV19 and J usage is TRBJ2-7, with 7 positions matching TRBD2. CDR3 length: 13 amino acids. V shed 5 bases, J shed 3 bases, and the junction held 4 bases outside the gene matches. Germline V gives CDR1 LNHDA, CDR2 SQIVND (reference sequence). Here the CDR3 DNA reads TGTGCCAGTAGTGCGGGCGGGAGCTACGAGCAGTACTTC. Amino acid sequence: CASSAGGSYEQYF.

This rearrangement joins TRBV19 to TRBJ1-5; D unresolved. The germline CDR1 and CDR2 sequences are LNHDA and SQIVND (reference sequence). This CDR3 has 14 amino acids. Trimming took 5 bases from V and 3 from J, leaving 11 bases between them. The CDR3: CASSLGGYNQPQHF. The CDR3 coding sequence is TGTGCCAGTAGTCTGGGAGGTTACAATCAGCCCCAGCATTTT.

CDR3 nucleotide sequence: TGTGCCAGCAGCGTATCTGTCGGGAGGGCCGTTTACGAGCAGTACTTC. This encodes CASSVSVGRAVYEQYF. This sequence joins TRBV9 and TRBJ2-7; 8 nucleotides align to TRBD2. Per germline, CDR1 SGDLS and CDR2 YYNGEE. The CDR3 is made up of 16 amino acids. Unmatched junction bases numbered 10, after V lost 1 base and J lost 4 bases.

CDR3 DNA: TGTGCCAGCAGCTTAGATGCCAGGGGGCGCGGCGCTTTCTTT. Its translation is CASSLDARGRGAFF. The chain couples TRBV11-2 to TRBJ1-1; 8 nucleotides line up with TRBD1. This CDR3 comprises 14 residues. CDR1 and CDR2 from the germline V gene are SGHAT and FQNNGV. Trimming at V came to 0 bases and at J to 11 bases, leaving 8 bases not matched to a gene.

The J gene is TRBJ1-1, the V gene TRBV11-2; 7 nucleotides agree with TRBD1. Germline CDR1 and CDR2: SGHAT and FQNNGV. The junction had 6 bases not matched to a gene; V was cut back by 5 bases and J by 0 bases. The CDR3 loop spans 15 amino acids. CDR3 protein: CASSQRTGMNTEAFF. The CDR3, as DNA: TGTGCCAGCAGCCAACGGACAGGCATGAACACTGAAGCTTTCTTT.

This sequence joins TRBV18 and TRBJ1-2; TRBD1 matches 7 bases. The V gene's germline CDR1 is KGHSH and CDR2 LQKENI. Trimming took 7 bases from V and 6 from J; bases not matched to a gene: 8. The CDR3 is made up of 13 amino acids. The CDR3 sequence is CASLPGQSNGYTF. The CDR3 DNA reads TGTGCCAGCTTACCGGGACAGTCGAATGGCTACACCTTC.

The chain combines TRBV2 with TRBJ2-2, with D possibly matching TRBD2 (6 bases). Germline values: CDR1 SNHLY, CDR2 FYNNEI. This CDR3 has 13 residues. V was pared by 4 bases and J by 4 bases, with 7 bases between. The CDR3 DNA reads TGTGCCAGCAGTGTGACTAGCACCGGGGAGCTGTTTTTT. Translation: CASSVTSTGELFF.

This clone came up a few times. The chain links TRBV19 to TRBJ1-2; the match to TRBD1 covers 7 bases. The germline V gene has CDR1 LNHDA and CDR2 SQIVND (reference sequence). Trimming at V came to 9 bases and at J to 5 bases, leaving 15 bases not matched to a gene. This CDR3 is built from 15 residues. The CDR3 coding sequence is TGTGCCAGCAGCCGAGAGGCATACAGGGGTTATGGCTACACCTTC. Its protein product is CASSREAYRGYGYTF.